This T cell receptor (beta chain) was found in a study of CD8 T cells in ankylosing spondylitis. This clonotype was detected only a few times. The target antigen is unknown. TCRdb re-derived calls from the 5' RACE reads in MiXCR, one entry per CDR3 protein. This sample has about 360,000 distinct CDR3 sequences, with around 20% found just once. Study-wide results and caveats: Enrichment of disease-linked clones was reportedly significant in matched ankylosing spondylitis synovial fluid. Earlier work had already found some motif variants in reactive arthritis synovial fluid and blood.

The CDR3 is made up of 14 amino acids. The J segment lost 6 bases and the V segment lost 4 bases, leaving 9 bases of the junction unmatched. Germline CDR1 and CDR2: SQVTM and ANQGSEA. The sequencing sample was made of blood, either unsorted or a sorted T cell fraction (not recorded which). The source is a male donor with ankylosing spondylitis or in good health (not recorded which). This chain connects TRBV29-1 to TRBJ2-7, with TRBD1 identical over 10 bases. The chain's CDR3 is CSVVGGQGLGEQYF. In DNA form, the CDR3 reads TGCAGCGTTGTCGGGGGACAGGGGTTAGGCGAGCAGTACTTC.